Listed below are T cell receptor beta chains from one sample, sequenced in a study of shared clonotypes between healthy human individuals. Data came from immunoSEQ multiplex PCR; TCRdb stores just in-frame clones and leaves some out. The sample lists about 1.1 million clones; around three quarters were seen once. The sample taken for sequencing was memory CD4+ T cells from PBMCs. These receptors originate from a man aged 18 to 29 in good health. Some clones in this sample may be carry-over from other donors' samples. Each CDR3 is given with its conserved first and last residue. The D gene is left open where the match is weak. Clone size is shown for a subset of rows, as once, few, many or a class of expanded clone.

.	.	TRBV5-1	TRBJ1-1	TGCGCCAGCAGCTTGTCTCGGGGGGGCACTGAAGCTTTCTTT	CASSLSRGGTEAFF
.	.	TRBV4-1	TRBJ2-3	TGCGCCAGCAGCCAAGGACTACAAAACACAGATACGCAGTATTTT	CASSQGLQNTDTQYF
.	.	TRBV7-8	TRBJ1-1	TGTGCCAGCAGCTTTCGGGAGGGCACTGAAGCTTTCTTT	CASSFREGTEAFF
.	.	TRBV27	TRBJ1-1	TGTGCCAGCAGAAGGCACTCCGGGACAGAAGCTTTCTTT	CASRRHSGTEAFF
.	.	TRBV5-1	TRBJ2-2	TGCGCCAGCAGCCCGCAGGGGCAGGGTCTTTCCGGGGAGCTGTTTTTT	CASSPQGQGLSGELFF
.	.	TRBV9	TRBJ2-1	TGTGCCAGCAGCCCCCAGGGCTCCTACAATGAGCAGTTCTTC	CASSPQGSYNEQFF
TRBD1	.	TRBV19	TRBJ2-1	TGTGCCAGTAACACTCCCGGGACAGGCAAAGGAAATGAGCAGTTCTTC	CASNTPGTGKGNEQFF
.	.	TRBV7-2	TRBJ2-2	TGTGCCAGCAGCATAAGATTCGGCGGGGAGCTGTTTTTT	CASSIRFGGELFF
.	.	TRBV7-9	TRBJ1-2	TGTGCCAGCAGCCCGGGGCAGACTAACTATGGCTACACCTTC	CASSPGQTNYGYTF
.	.	TRBV25-1	TRBJ2-7	TGTGCCAGCAGTGAATACGGACCAGCCTACGAGCAGTACTTC	CASSEYGPAYEQYF
TRBD1	.	TRBV28	TRBJ2-1	TGTGCCAGCAGCCCGCCCGGGACAGGGGGGTGGAATGAGCAGTTCTTC	CASSPPGTGGWNEQFF
.	.	TRBV4-2	TRBJ2-1	TGTGCCAGCAGCCAGAGCATGGACTCCGAGCAGTTCTTC	CASSQSMDSEQFF
.	.	TRBV19	TRBJ2-7	TGTGCCAGTAGCCCCCCGGCAGGGATGCAGTACTTC	CASSPPAGMQYF
.	.	TRBV28	TRBJ1-4	TGTGCCAGCAGCCTCCTGGGAGTTGCAACTAATGAAAAACTGTTTTTT	CASSLLGVATNEKLFF
TRBD2	.	TRBV5-1	TRBJ2-3	TGCGCCAGCAGCCCGGGACTAGCGGGAGGGCCGGATACGCAGTATTTT	CASSPGLAGGPDTQYF
.	few	TRBV11-2	TRBJ1-1	TGTGCCAGCAGATCCTGGAGTAACACTGAAGCTTTCTTT	CASRSWSNTEAFF
.	.	TRBV28	TRBJ1-2	TGTGCCAGCGAACGACGGGGTTATGGCTACACCTTC	CASERRGYGYTF
.	few	TRBV9	TRBJ2-3	TGTGCCAGCAGCGTAGATGACCGCACAGATACGCAGTATTTT	CASSVDDRTDTQYF
TRBD2	few	TRBV13	TRBJ2-7	TGTGCCAGCAGCCTAGTACTAGCGGGAAAATACGAGCAGTACTTC	CASSLVLAGKYEQYF
TRBD2	.	TRBV5-4	TRBJ2-7	TGTGCCAGCAGCTCTCCCGGGACTAGCATTGCCGAGCAGTACTTC	CASSSPGTSIAEQYF
.	.	TRBV7-9	TRBJ2-7	TGTGCCAGCAGCTTAGCGGGTAGGAAGCAGTACTTC	CASSLAGRKQYF
.	.	TRBV13	TRBJ2-1	TGTGCCAGCAGCCTCCGACTAGTCGATGAGCAGTTCTTC	CASSLRLVDEQFF